Below, 25 T cell receptor beta chains from the same sample are listed, as sequenced in a study of long-term antiretroviral therapy in people with HIV. The run of the v3.0 immunoSEQ assay was at survey level. Method: immunoSEQ multiplex PCR; TCRdb's copy keeps in-frame clones and lacks some. The sample consists of about 20,000 clones, around 75% of them appearing once. Sequencing was performed on unsorted PBMCs, taken 0.5 years before starting antiretroviral therapy. The origin of the receptors is a young man with HIV.

This clone is medium-sized in the sample. J is TRBJ2-7 and V is TRBV6-6; D is unresolved. CDR3 size: 12 residues. Between the trimmed V and J ends, which lost 5 bases and 5 bases, there was a span of 10 bases. Germline assignment: CDR1 MNHNY and CDR2 SVGAGI (reference sequence). CDR3 bases: TGTGCCAGCAGTAGGCCCAGGAACGAGCAGTACTTC. Amino acid sequence: CASSRPRNEQYF.

This clone was seen once. This chain connects TRBV5-1 to TRBJ1-2; perhaps TRBD1 as D (6 bases). In germline, CDR1 is SGHRS, CDR2 YFSETQ. V lost 4 bases, J lost 5 bases, and 9 bases lay in between. The CDR3 contains 12 residues. The CDR3 reads CASSPDSYGYTF. In DNA, the CDR3 is TGCGCCAGCAGCCCGGACAGTTATGGCTACACCTTC.

This clone is termed medium-sized. The chain couples TRBV19 to TRBJ2-7, with TRBD1 as a possible D gene (5 bases). The V and J ends lost 2 bases and 3 bases respectively, with 8 bases between them. Germline CDR1 reads LNHDA; CDR2 reads SQIVND (reference sequence). The CDR3 runs 13 residues. For the CDR3, the DNA is TGTGCCAGTAGTATATTAGGGGACTACGAGCAGTACTTC. Amino acid sequence: CASSILGDYEQYF.

The V call is TRBV11-2, the J call TRBJ2-1; 14 nucleotides agree with TRBD2. Germline trimming cut 0 bases from V and 10 bases from J; bases unmatched to any gene: 8. This CDR3 is built from 17 residues. Germline lookup yields CDR1 SGHAT and CDR2 FQNNGV. CDR3 residues: CASSLERLAGGPREQFF. CDR3 in DNA: TGTGCCAGCAGCTTAGAGAGACTAGCGGGGGGGCCACGGGAGCAGTTCTTC.

The chain couples TRBV7-9 to TRBJ1-2, with D unclear. Germline CDR1 SEHNR, CDR2 FQNEAQ (reference sequence). This CDR3 is 14 amino acids long. V lost 5 bases, J lost 8 bases, and 18 bases lay in between. The CDR3 here is CASSPPRVSEGYTF. The DNA for the CDR3 is TGTGCCAGCAGCCCCCCCCGGGTCTCGGAAGGCTACACCTTC. Full variable domain (outside the CDR3, taken from reference TRBV7-9 and TRBJ1-2): DTGVSQNPRHKITKRGQNVTFRCDPISEHNRLYWYRQTLGQGPEFLTYFQNEAQLEKSRLLSDRFSAERPKGSFSTLEIQRTEQGDSAMYLCASSPPRVSEGYTFGSGTRLTVV.

The chain uses TRBV28 and TRBJ1-2; maybe TRBD1 (5 bases). The V and J ends lost 5 bases and 4 bases respectively, with 17 bases between them. The CDR3 covers 15 residues. The germline gives CDR1 MDHEN, CDR2 SYDVKM. CDR3 in amino acids: CASSKDTDFFYGYTF. CDR3 DNA sequence: TGTGCCAGCAGTAAGGACACCGATTTTTTCTATGGCTACACCTTC.

This rearrangement joins TRBV7-6 to TRBJ2-7; 11 bases map to TRBD1. V shed 4 bases and J 2 bases; nucleotides not matched to a gene: 1. The CDR3 contains 14 residues. The germline gives CDR1 SGHVS, CDR2 FNYEAQ. CDR3 nucleotides: TGTGCCAGCAGCTCGGGACAGGGGGCCTACGAGCAGTACTTC. Translation gives CASSSGQGAYEQYF.

This chain joins TRBV18 and TRBJ1-3, with unresolved D. This CDR3 contains 17 residues. Germline CDR1 reads KGHSH; CDR2 reads LQKENI. With 0 bases removed from V and 0 bases from J, the gap between germline ends came to 12 bases. Here the CDR3 DNA reads TGTGCCAGCTCACCACCGAACAGTTGGAGCTCTGGAAACACCATATATTTT. Translating it yields CASSPPNSWSSGNTIYF.

This clone was seen a few times. Other DNA sequences in this sample translate to the same CDR3. The CDR3: CASSSRYEQYF. For the CDR3, the DNA is TGTGCCAGTAGTTCCCGGTACGAGCAGTACTTC. This chain links TRBV19 with TRBJ2-7; no definite D call. The CDR3 has 11 amino acids. The ends were cut back, 5 bases at V and 4 bases at J, with 6 bases in the middle. Germline assignment: CDR1 LNHDA and CDR2 SQIVND (reference sequence).

The gene calls are TRBV4-3 and TRBJ1-1, with TRBD1 matching 7 bases. Looked up from germline, CDR1 is LGHNA and CDR2 is YSLEER. The CDR3 covers 16 residues. V gave up 0 bases and J gave up 1 base; unmatched junction bases: 5. The CDR3 here is CASSQDPQGRNTEAFF. In DNA form, the CDR3 reads TGCGCCAGCAGCCAAGATCCACAGGGGAGGAACACTGAAGCTTTCTTT.

The CDR3 sequence is CSAGLDEQFF. CDR3 coding DNA: TGCAGTGCTGGATTGGATGAGCAGTTCTTC. The chain combines TRBV20-1 with TRBJ2-1, with no clear D. Trimming shortened V by 5 bases and J by 8 bases, and 7 bases separated the two germline ends. This CDR3 comprises 10 residues. Germline CDR1 and CDR2: DFQATT and SNEGSKA (reference sequence).

The chain has TRBV10-1 and TRBJ2-7; tentative D call: TRBD1 (6 bases). Between the trimmed V and J ends, which lost 6 bases and 2 bases, there was a span of 11 bases. Per germline, CDR1 WNHNN and CDR2 SYGVQD (reference sequence). The CDR3 extends over 13 amino acids. The CDR3 DNA reads as TGCGCCAGCAGCACGGACAGAGCCTACGAGCAGTACTTC. It specifies CASSTDRAYEQYF.

This clone was counted only a few times. The chain links TRBV6-1 to TRBJ1-5, with D maybe TRBD1 (6 bases). CDR3 length equals 15 residues. CDR1 and CDR2 from the germline V gene are MNHNS and SASEGT. V lost 1 base and J 5 bases, leaving 12 bases between the germline ends. CDR3 in amino acids: CASSEDRVVYQPQHF. As DNA, the CDR3 is TGTGCCAGCAGTGAAGACAGGGTAGTGTATCAGCCCCAGCATTTT.

The sample holds a few counts of this clone. The chain couples TRBV28 to TRBJ1-1; possible D gene TRBD1, 6 bases. With 7 bases removed from V and 0 bases from J, the gap between germline ends came to 15 bases. The length of the CDR3 is 15 residues. Germline CDR1 and CDR2: MDHEN and SYDVKM. This chain's CDR3 is CASIHRGSLNTEAFF. The CDR3 DNA is TGTGCCAGCATCCATAGGGGGTCCCTGAACACTGAAGCTTTCTTT.

A single count supports this clone. The V and J genes are TRBV9 and TRBJ1-1, with 7 bases that match TRBD1. Germline CDR1 reads SGDLS; CDR2 reads YYNGEE. CDR3 length: 16 amino acids. V gave up 3 bases and J gave up 6 bases; unmatched junction bases: 14. CDR3 loop: CASSDRGGDTFAEAFF. The CDR3, as DNA: TGTGCCAGCAGCGACAGGGGAGGGGACACCTTCGCTGAAGCTTTCTTT.

The rearrangement uses TRBV19 and TRBJ1-1, with a tentative D call TRBD1 (5 bases). This CDR3 has 13 amino acids. Trimming removed 5 bases at V and 11 bases at J, with 18 bases between. Germline V gene lookup returns CDR1 LNHDA and CDR2 SQIVND (reference sequence). In DNA, the CDR3 is TGTGCCAGTAGTTTCCGGGACTTCCGAGAGGCTTTCTTT. This translates into CASSFRDFREAFF.

This clone has only a few counts. The V gene is TRBV14, the J gene TRBJ2-7, with D uncertain. The CDR3 is 14 amino acids. With 0 bases removed from V and 7 bases from J, the gap between germline ends came to 13 bases. Germline CDR1 and CDR2: SGHDN and FVKESK. For the CDR3, the DNA is TGTGCCAGCAGCCAAGATGGTCTGTTTAAGGAGCAGTACTTC. Translating gives CASSQDGLFKEQYF.

V and J are TRBV2 and TRBJ2-7; 11 bases agree with TRBD2. V lost 7 bases and J lost 4; bases outside the gene matches: 3. The CDR3 extends over 13 amino acids. Per the germline V gene, CDR1 is SNHLY and CDR2 is FYNNEI. The CDR3: CASTGTSGYEQYF. The CDR3 bases are TGTGCCAGCACCGGGACTAGCGGTTACGAGCAGTACTTC.

The chain employs TRBV27 and TRBJ1-2; TRBD1 aligns across 7 bases. The CDR3 extends over 15 amino acids. Losses at the gene ends were 6 bases for V and 5 bases for J; bases not matched to a gene: 12. Germline-derived CDR1 and CDR2 are MNHEY and SMNVEV (reference sequence). CDR3 DNA sequence: TGTGCCAGCAGACCAGGGGGGGGTGTATGGTATGGCTACACCTTC. Residues: CASRPGGGVWYGYTF.

The V and J genes are TRBV9 and TRBJ2-3; the match to TRBD2 covers 13 bases. Germline loops: CDR1 SGDLS, CDR2 YYNGEE. The CDR3 is 16 residues long. With V trimmed by 3 bases and J by 6 bases, 7 bases remained unmatched. In DNA form, the CDR3 reads TGTGCCAGCAGCGACATCGGACTAGCGGGGGCGGATACGCAGTATTTT. Encoded protein: CASSDIGLAGADTQYF.

The CDR3 spells CASSSRDRSFEAFF. In nucleotides, the CDR3 is TGTGCCAGCAGCTCTCGAGACAGGTCCTTTGAAGCTTTCTTT. The gene calls are TRBV7-9 and TRBJ1-1; a weak D match, TRBD1 (6 bases). Germline V gene lookup returns CDR1 SEHNR and CDR2 FQNEAQ (reference sequence). With 4 bases removed from V and 7 bases from J, the gap between germline ends came to 16 bases. The CDR3 covers 14 residues.

The rearrangement links TRBV18 to TRBJ1-1; D gene ambiguous. CDR3 length: 15 residues. Trimming removed 3 bases from V and 1 base from J, with 12 bases in between. Germline-derived CDR1 and CDR2 are KGHSH and LQKENI. The CDR3 DNA reads as TGTGCCAGCTCACCGGCAGATGGAAGGAACACTGAAGCTTTCTTT. Protein sequence: CASSPADGRNTEAFF.

This chain uses TRBV11-2 with TRBJ1-2; D not certain. V lost 2 bases and J 4 bases, leaving 11 bases between the germline ends. CDR3 length equals 14 residues. Germline CDR1 is SGHAT and CDR2 is FQNNGV. DNA of the CDR3: TGTGCCAGCAGCTTATATCCAGAAAGCTATGGCTACACCTTC. Encoded protein: CASSLYPESYGYTF.

V usage is TRBV10-3 and J usage is TRBJ2-7, with D hard to call. V was trimmed by 4 bases and J by 7 bases, leaving 17 bases between them. CDR1 is ENHRY, CDR2 SYGVKD, per germline. There are 14 residues in the CDR3. The CDR3 bases are TGTGCCATCAGTGTCTACAGCCTCTTAGGGGAGCAGTACTTC. This codes for CAISVYSLLGEQYF.

The J gene is TRBJ2-7, the V gene TRBV4-3; D unresolved. CDR1 is LGHNA, CDR2 YSLEER, per germline. The CDR3 consists of 13 residues. Between the trimmed V and J ends, which lost 4 bases and 2 bases, there was a span of 9 bases. The CDR3 sequence: CASSRYTPYEQYF. CDR3 nucleotides: TGCGCCAGCAGCCGTTATACTCCCTACGAGCAGTACTTC.